These 28 T cell receptor beta chains originate from one sample sequenced in a study of molecular identifiers for immune sequencing clone quantification (dated by TCRdb to the late 2010s). Library preparation used PCR. Instrument used: NextSeq 500. TCRdb ran its own pipeline on the public reads, namely fastp trimming at Q25 and MiXCR clone calling, and kept in-frame beta chains. Rows are combined by CDR3 protein, so each entry shows the most common genes and DNA. For this sample there are about 330,000 distinct CDR3 sequences; 24% appear just once. 0.65% to 0.95% of the sample is taken by the ten largest. Sample: naive CD8+ T cells from blood, with Jurkat cell RNA spiked in. This specimen's cell subset or site label, per the study, means: FACS-sorted CD8+CD4-CCR7+CD45RA+ naive T cells. The source of these receptors is a human donor in good health. Some libraries in this study had Jurkat cell RNA spiked in.

This clonotype was seen many times. The V call is TRBV6-5, the J call TRBJ1-1; TRBD1 is a possible D gene (5 bases). V lost 6 bases and J lost 1, with 9 bases in between. This CDR3 contains 13 residues. CDR1 and CDR2 (germline): MNHEY, SVGAGI. CDR3 residues: CASSRGQNTEAFF. The DNA of the CDR3 is TGTGCCAGCAGCCGCGGACAGAACACTGAAGCTTTCTTT.

About this clonotype itself: With a much larger clone just one base away, this may be a read error. The V gene is TRBV6-5, the J gene TRBJ2-3, with D possibly being TRBD2 (5 bases). The germline CDR1 and CDR2 sequences are MNHEY and SVGAGI. This CDR3 contains 18 residues. The CDR3 region is CACSYSIAGIHFSDTQYF. CDR3 sequence (DNA): TGTGCCTGCAGTTACTCGATTGCGGGTATCCATTTTTCAGATACGCAGTATTTT.

The chain has TRBV4-3 and TRBJ1-4; D might be TRBD1 (5 bases). The germline V gene encodes CDR1 LGHNA and CDR2 YSLEER. V was shortened by 4 bases and J by 0 bases, with 12 bases between the two germline ends. CDR3 length: 16 residues. Here the CDR3 DNA reads TGCGCCAGCAGCCTCCGCAGACAGACAACTAATGAAAAACTGTTTTTT. This gives the protein CASSLRRQTTNEKLFF.

The chain uses TRBV4-3 and TRBJ2-7; D is unclear. Germline values: CDR1 LGHNA, CDR2 YSLEER. V was cut by 4 bases and J by 4 bases, with 11 bases left in between. The CDR3 length is 13 residues. The CDR3 DNA sequence: TGCGCCAGCAGCCCGGCAAGGCATTACGAGCAGTACTTC. It is translated as CASSPARHYEQYF.

This clonotype was found a few times. The V call is TRBV27, the J call TRBJ2-7, with D hard to call. CDR3 length: 14 amino acids. In germline, CDR1 is MNHEY, CDR2 SMNVEV (reference sequence). The V end was cut by 0 bases, the J end by 4 bases, with 10 bases between. CDR3 nucleotide sequence: TGTGCCAGCAGTTTATCAGGGATCGGGTACGAGCAGTACTTC. The encoded protein is CASSLSGIGYEQYF.

On this clonotype: Being one base from a much bigger clone, this may be a read error. V gene TRBV6-2 or TRBV6-3 combines with J gene TRBJ2-3; D call uncertain. CDR3 length: 14 amino acids. The V gene lost 2 bases and the J gene lost 2 bases, with 8 bases spanning the gap. Looked up from germline, CDR1 is MNHEY and CDR2 is SVGEGT. Here the CDR3 reads CASSYAGNTDTQYF. For the CDR3, the DNA is TGTGCCAGCAGTTACGCTGGTAACACAGATACGCAGTATTTT.

The rearrangement uses TRBV19 and TRBJ2-7; D call uncertain. Germline-derived CDR1 and CDR2 are LNHDA and SQIVND (reference sequence). Trimming removed 3 bases from V and 2 bases from J, with 8 bases in between. The CDR3 loop spans 13 amino acids. In nucleotides, the CDR3 is TGTGCCAGTAGTATCGACAATCCCTACGAGCAGTACTTC. Encoded protein: CASSIDNPYEQYF. Variable domain in full (rest from reference TRBV19 and TRBJ2-7): DGGITQSPKYLFRKEGQNVTLSCEQNLNHDAMYWYRQDPGQGLRLIYYSQIVNDFQKGDIAEGYSVSREKKESFPLTVTSAQKNPTAFYLCASSIDNPYEQYFGPGTRLTVT.

As to this clonotype: This could be a read error, since a much larger clone is one nucleotide away. The J gene is TRBJ2-7, the V gene TRBV12-3 or TRBV12-4; the D is unclear. The length of the CDR3 is 12 residues. Trimming stripped 5 bases from V and 6 bases from J, with 11 bases between. CDR3 bases: TGTGCCAGCAGTATCGACCGGTCCGAGCAGTACTTC. It yields the protein CASSIDRSEQYF.

The chain links TRBV2 to TRBJ2-1; the D gene is possibly TRBD2 (6 bases). CDR1 and CDR2 (germline): SNHLY, FYNNEI. The V gene lost 8 bases and the J gene lost 7 bases, with 9 bases spanning the gap. The CDR3 has 11 residues. DNA for the CDR3: TGTGCCAGCCGACGGGAGAATGAGCAGTTCTTC. Its protein product is CASRRENEQFF.

This clonotype was found many times. This sequence joins TRBV5-5 and TRBJ1-2; D is uncertain. The germline V gene encodes CDR1 SGHKS and CDR2 YYEKEE (reference sequence). V shed 0 bases and J shed 8 bases, with 11 bases lying between them. The CDR3 spans 13 residues. This CDR3 is CASSLAEAQGYTF. The DNA for the CDR3 is TGTGCCAGCAGCTTGGCCGAGGCGCAGGGCTACACCTTC.

This clonotype was detected many times. The rearrangement uses TRBV19 and TRBJ2-2, with D unclear. This CDR3 region has 12 residues. Trimming removed 3 bases at V and 6 bases at J, with 5 bases between. Germline-derived CDR1 and CDR2 are LNHDA and SQIVND (reference sequence). CDR3 DNA sequence: TGTGCCAGTAGTATCGGGTCCGGGGAGCTGTTTTTT. Translated: CASSIGSGELFF.

In this sample, this clonotype turned up a few times. This rearrangement joins TRBV28 to TRBJ2-7; the D call may be TRBD1 or TRBD2 (5 bases each). The CDR3 spans 14 residues. Germline values: CDR1 MDHEN, CDR2 SYDVKM. V lost 3 bases to trimming and J lost 4 bases, with 13 bases between them. The CDR3 here is CASSLERGAYEQYF. CDR3 DNA sequence: TGTGCCAGCAGTTTGGAGAGGGGTGCATACGAGCAGTACTTC.

The rearrangement links TRBV6-6 to TRBJ2-7; D remains ambiguous. Germline lookup yields CDR1 MNHNY and CDR2 SVGAGI (reference sequence). CDR3 size: 14 residues. V shed 2 bases and J shed 3 bases, with 11 bases lying between them. CDR3 residues: CASSYKGPYYEQYF. Written as DNA, the CDR3 is TGTGCCAGCAGTTACAAAGGGCCGTACTACGAGCAGTACTTC.

J is TRBJ2-7 and V is TRBV19; 9 nucleotides agree with TRBD1. V lost 8 bases and J lost 4; bases outside the gene matches: 6. CDR1 LNHDA and CDR2 SQIVND come from the germline V gene (reference sequence). The CDR3 sequence is 13 residues long. In nucleotides, the CDR3 is TGTGCCAGTGGACAGGGGATCAATTACGAGCAGTACTTC. The encoded protein is CASGQGINYEQYF.

Remarks on this clonotype: The germline gene is not matched at one end of the junction; a read error may be the cause. The rearrangement uses TRBV30 and TRBJ2-3; 7 positions agree with TRBD2. This CDR3 contains 15 residues. The germline CDR1 and CDR2 sequences are GTSNPN and SVGIG (reference sequence). The CDR3 DNA reads TGTGCCCGGAGTCCCGGCGGGAGTAATACAGATACGCAGTATTTT. Its translation: CARSPGGSNTDTQYF.

The chain recombines TRBV6-5 with TRBJ2-1; TRBD2 might be the D (7 bases). The CDR3 is 11 residues long. Germline values: CDR1 MNHEY, CDR2 SVGAGI. The V and J ends lost 7 bases and 8 bases respectively, with 9 bases between them. The CDR3 spells CASIGGDEQFF. For the CDR3, the DNA is TGTGCCAGCATAGGGGGGGATGAGCAGTTCTTC.

The table lists this clonotype with a few counts. A read error is likely, as this CDR3 ends without the conserved phenylalanine or tryptophan. The J gene is TRBJ2-7, the V gene TRBV20-1; D ambiguous. Trimming cost V 3 bases and J 0 bases, with 9 bases left between them. CDR3 length: 13 residues. The germline gives CDR1 DFQATT, CDR2 SNEGSKA (reference sequence). CDR3 bases: TGCAGTGCTAGCCAGACTTACTCCTACGAGCAGTACCTC. It yields the protein CSASQTYSYEQYL.

This clonotype was recorded only once. Just one base apart from a much larger clone, this may be a read error. The CDR3 sequence is CANSKDGSNQPQHF. CDR3 nucleotide sequence: TGTGCCAACAGCAAAGACGGCAGCAATCAGCCCCAGCATTTT. The chain is built from TRBV7-2 and TRBJ1-5; D is unresolved. The CDR3 length is 14 residues. Germline assignment: CDR1 SGHTA and CDR2 FQGNSA.

A word on this clonotype: Possible read error: a much larger clone is one base away. This rearrangement joins TRBV12-3 or TRBV12-4 to TRBJ1-4; TRBD1 is a possible D gene (5 bases). Trimming took 8 bases from V and 0 from J, leaving 13 bases between them. The CDR3 runs to 15 residues. CDR3: CASCVTGATNEKLFF. The CDR3 bases are TGTGCCAGCTGTGTTACAGGAGCAACTAATGAAAAACTGTTTTTT.

The J gene is TRBJ1-3, the V gene TRBV7-9; weak D call: TRBD1 (6 bases). With 6 bases removed from V and 0 bases from J, the gap between germline ends came to 12 bases. The germline CDR1 and CDR2 sequences are SEHNR and FQNEAQ (reference sequence). The CDR3 extends over 15 amino acids. Here the CDR3 DNA reads TGTGCCAGCAGTACACAGGGATTCTCTGGAAACACCATATATTTT. It codes for CASSTQGFSGNTIYF. The variable domain in full, completed from reference TRBV7-9 and TRBJ1-3, reads DTGVSQNPRHKITKRGQNVTFRCDPISEHNRLYWYRQTLGQGPEFLTYFQNEAQLEKSRLLSDRFSAERPKGSFSTLEIQRTEQGDSAMYLCASSTQGFSGNTIYFGEGSWLTVV.

This clonotype was detected ten times or more. The V gene is TRBV5-1, the J gene TRBJ2-2, with 13 bases matching TRBD2. This CDR3 has 17 residues. The germline V gene encodes CDR1 SGHRS and CDR2 YFSETQ. V shed 3 bases, J shed 2 bases, and the junction held 4 bases outside the gene matches. The CDR3: CASSYGLAGANTGELFF. The CDR3 DNA follows: TGCGCCAGCAGCTACGGACTAGCGGGGGCAAACACCGGGGAGCTGTTTTTT.

This clonotype was detected only a few times. CDR3 coding DNA: TGTGCCAGCAGTTGGTCGGGGCATCTTAGCGGAGGGGGGACCGGGGAGCTGTTTTTT. It is translated as CASSWSGHLSGGGTGELFF. The chain combines TRBV12-3 or TRBV12-4 with TRBJ2-2, with D perhaps assigned TRBD1 or TRBD2 (6 bases each). The V gene lost 4 bases and the J gene lost 5 bases, with 26 bases spanning the gap. This CDR3 region has 19 residues.

At least ten counts were recorded for this clonotype. This chain joins TRBV12-3 or TRBV12-4 and TRBJ1-1; D gene uncertain. The V gene lost 10 bases and the J gene lost 2 bases, with 5 bases spanning the gap. This CDR3 has 10 amino acids. The CDR3 is CAILNTEAFF. DNA for the CDR3: TGTGCCATCCTAAACACTGAAGCTTTCTTT.

Comment on this clonotype: Since a much larger clone is just one base distant, this may be a read error. The chain joins TRBV5-4 to TRBJ2-7, with D unresolved. Looked up from germline, CDR1 is SGHNT and CDR2 is YYREEE (reference sequence). The CDR3 is 15 amino acids. DNA of the CDR3: TGTACCAGCAGCTTGGGTGCTGGACCTCCTGGCGAGCAGTACTTC. This encodes CTSSLGAGPPGEQYF. Complete variable domain (other parts from reference TRBV5-4 and TRBJ2-7): ETGVTQSPTHLIKTRGQQVTLRCSSQSGHNTVSWYQQALGQGPQFIFQYYREEENGRGNFPPRFSGLQFPNYSSELNVNALELDDSALYLCTSSLGAGPPGEQYFGPGTRLTVT.

This clonotype has a handful of counts. The chain carries TRBV4-1 and TRBJ2-7; D may be TRBD1 (6 bases). V dropped 4 bases and J dropped 4 bases, with 17 bases sitting between them. CDR1 and CDR2 from the germline V gene are MGHRA and YSYEKL. The length of the CDR3 is 15 residues. CDR3 in DNA: TGCGCCAGCAGCCGAGAGAACAGGGTTCCATACGAGCAGTACTTC. Protein sequence: CASSRENRVPYEQYF.

This clonotype was seen a handful of times. The CDR3 DNA sequence: TGTGCCAGCAGAGACAGGTATATGAACACTGAAGCTTTCTTT. Translated: CASRDRYMNTEAFF. The chain joins TRBV28 to TRBJ1-1; the D gene is possibly TRBD1 (6 bases). CDR3 size: 14 residues. Germline CDR1 and CDR2: MDHEN and SYDVKM. V lost 6 bases and J lost 0, with 11 bases in between.

In the case of this clonotype: A much larger clone differs by one base, so this may be a read error. As the CDR3 is not closed by the conserved phenylalanine or tryptophan, this likely results from a read error. J is TRBJ2-6 and V is TRBV4-1, with D uncertain. Looked up from germline, CDR1 is MGHRA and CDR2 is YSYEKL. The length of the CDR3 is 17 residues. V shed 0 bases and J shed 2 bases, with 11 bases lying between them. In DNA, the CDR3 is TGCGCCAGCAGCCAAGAGGACCTGGTTCCTGGGGCCAACGTCCTGACTATC. Its protein product is CASSQEDLVPGANVLTI.

This clonotype was seen ten or more times. The chain joins TRBV6-6 to TRBJ1-2; D is unresolved. CDR1 MNHNY and CDR2 SVGAGI come from the germline V gene (reference sequence). Trimming cost V 6 bases and J 0 bases, with 17 bases left between them. The CDR3 covers 16 residues. The CDR3 here is CASRPLGSSSNYGYTF. The CDR3 region has the DNA TGTGCCAGCAGGCCTTTGGGCAGCTCGTCTAACTATGGCTACACCTTC.